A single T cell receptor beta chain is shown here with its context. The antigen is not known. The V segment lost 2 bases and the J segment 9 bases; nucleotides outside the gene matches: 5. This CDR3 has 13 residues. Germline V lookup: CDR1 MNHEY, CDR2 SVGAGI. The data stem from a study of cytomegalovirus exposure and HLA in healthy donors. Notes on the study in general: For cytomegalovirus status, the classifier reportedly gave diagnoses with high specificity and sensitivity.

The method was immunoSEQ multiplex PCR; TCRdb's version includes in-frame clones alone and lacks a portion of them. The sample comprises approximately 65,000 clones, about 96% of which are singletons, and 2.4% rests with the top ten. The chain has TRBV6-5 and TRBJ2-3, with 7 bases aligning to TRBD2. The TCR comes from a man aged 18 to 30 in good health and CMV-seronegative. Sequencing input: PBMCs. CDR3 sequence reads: CASSYREAGTQYF. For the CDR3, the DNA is TGTGCCAGCAGTTACCGGGAGGCCGGAACGCAGTATTTT.